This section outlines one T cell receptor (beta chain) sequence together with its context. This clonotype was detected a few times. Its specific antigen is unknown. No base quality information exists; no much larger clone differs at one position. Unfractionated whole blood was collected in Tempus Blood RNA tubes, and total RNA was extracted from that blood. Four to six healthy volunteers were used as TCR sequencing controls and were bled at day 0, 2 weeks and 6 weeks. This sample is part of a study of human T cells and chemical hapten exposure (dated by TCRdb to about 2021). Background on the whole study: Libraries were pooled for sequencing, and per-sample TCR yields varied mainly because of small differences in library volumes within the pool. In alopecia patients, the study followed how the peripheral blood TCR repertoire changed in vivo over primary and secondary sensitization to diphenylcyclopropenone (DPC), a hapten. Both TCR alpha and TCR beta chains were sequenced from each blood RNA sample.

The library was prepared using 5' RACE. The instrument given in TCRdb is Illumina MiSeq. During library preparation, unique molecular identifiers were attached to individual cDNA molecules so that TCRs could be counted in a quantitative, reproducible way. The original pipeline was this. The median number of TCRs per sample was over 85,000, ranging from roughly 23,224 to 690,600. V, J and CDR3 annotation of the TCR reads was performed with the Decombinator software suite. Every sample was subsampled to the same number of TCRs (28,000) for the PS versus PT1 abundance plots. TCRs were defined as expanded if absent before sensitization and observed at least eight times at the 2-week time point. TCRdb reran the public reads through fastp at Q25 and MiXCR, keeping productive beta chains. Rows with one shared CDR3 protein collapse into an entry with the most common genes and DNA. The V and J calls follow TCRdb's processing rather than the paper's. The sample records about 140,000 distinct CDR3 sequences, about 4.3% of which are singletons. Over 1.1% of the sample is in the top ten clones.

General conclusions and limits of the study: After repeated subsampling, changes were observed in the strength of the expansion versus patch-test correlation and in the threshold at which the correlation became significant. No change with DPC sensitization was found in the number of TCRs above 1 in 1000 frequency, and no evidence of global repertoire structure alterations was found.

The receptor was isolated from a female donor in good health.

In nucleotide form, the sequence is TGTGCCACCAGTGACCCTAGCGGGGGGAACAATGAGCAGTTCTTC. Protein translation: CATSDPSGGNNEQFF. The chain is encoded by TRBV24-1 joined to TRBJ2-1, and 11 bases in between align with TRBD2. CDR1 and CDR2, per the germline V gene, are KGHDR and SFDVKD. The CDR3 holds 15 amino acids from the cysteine to the phenylalanine. Just CDR3 DNA is preserved here, 45 bases in frame from base 1. V has 4 bases trimmed and J has 5 bases trimmed; junction bases matching no gene number 3.